This entry lists 32 T cell receptor beta chains sequenced from one sample in a study of T cell repertoires in cytomegalovirus infection. MiXCR, run by TCRdb on the reads, gives a single entry per CDR3 protein. The sample has 150,000 to 200,000 distinct CDR3 sequences, under 15% seen once. Sequenced sample: PBMCs. The receptors stem from a human donor in good health (CMV status not recorded). Some clones in this sample may be carry-over from other donors' samples.

This clonotype was detected a few times. The V gene is TRBV27, the J gene TRBJ2-7; 9 bases agree with TRBD1. The length of the CDR3 is 15 residues. Germline values: CDR1 MNHEY, CDR2 SMNVEV (reference sequence). After removal of 6 bases from V and 6 bases from J, the junction contained 12 bases not matched to a gene. Written as DNA, the CDR3 is TGTGCCAGCAGGCTCCGACCAGTACAGGGGGCCGAGCAGTACTTC. This sequence encodes CASRLRPVQGAEQYF.

There are a few counts of this clonotype. Here the CDR3 DNA reads TGTGCCAGCAGCTTGTTTGGGGCCGACGAGCAGTACTTC. Translated, it gives CASSLFGADEQYF. This rearrangement joins TRBV5-4 to TRBJ2-7, with D perhaps TRBD1 (5 bases). The CDR3 totals 13 residues. The germline V gene has CDR1 SGHNT and CDR2 YYREEE (reference sequence). With 1 base removed from V and 5 bases from J, the gap between germline ends came to 10 bases.

This clonotype was observed a few times. The genes are TRBV5-3 and TRBJ2-5; D is ambiguous. TRBV5-3 is recorded as an ORF, its role being uncertain. The CDR3 loop spans 13 amino acids. V lost 8 bases to trimming and J lost 5 bases, with 16 bases between them. CDR3 sequence reads: CASSPTIMETQYF. The CDR3 DNA sequence: TGTGCCAGCAGTCCTACAATAATGGAGACCCAGTACTTC.

This clonotype has a handful of counts. J is TRBJ2-1 and V is TRBV29-1; 8 bases line up with TRBD2. This CDR3 comprises 15 residues. CDR1 and CDR2 (germline): SQVTM, ANQGSEA. The trim removed 3 bases at V and 5 bases at J, leaving 9 bases unmatched. The DNA of the CDR3 is TGCAGCGTTGAGGTTCTAGCGGGCAAAAACAATGAGCAGTTCTTC. Protein sequence: CSVEVLAGKNNEQFF.

This clonotype was seen only a few times. CDR3 DNA: TGTGCCATCAAAGGCCAGAACACTGAAGCTTTCTTT. This translates into CAIKGQNTEAFF. The chain is built from TRBV10-3 and TRBJ1-1; no definite D call. The CDR3 is 12 residues long. V was cut by 7 bases and J by 1 base, with 7 bases left in between. Germline-derived CDR1 and CDR2 are ENHRY and SYGVKD.

As to this clonotype: Since no conserved phenylalanine or tryptophan closes the CDR3, a read error is the likely cause. The rearrangement uses TRBV12-5 and TRBJ2-1; no firm D call. The CDR3 loop spans 15 amino acids. The V gene lost 6 bases and the J gene lost 0 bases, with 12 bases spanning the gap. CDR1 is LGHNT, CDR2 FRNRAP, per germline. The CDR3 sequence is CASGGDLSSYNEQFI. In DNA form, the CDR3 reads TGTGCTAGTGGGGGCGACTTAAGCTCCTACAATGAGCAGTTCATC.

This clonotype was seen many times. The chain is built from TRBV7-8 and TRBJ2-4; tentatively, D is TRBD1 or TRBD2 (5 bases each). This CDR3 comprises 16 residues. Germline V lookup: CDR1 SGHVS, CDR2 FQNEAQ. V lost 7 bases, J lost 2 bases, and 18 bases lay in between. CDR3 in amino acids: CASTGDRAFTKNIQYF. The CDR3 DNA reads TGTGCCAGCACCGGGGACCGCGCCTTTACCAAAAACATTCAGTACTTC. Drawing the rest from reference TRBV7-8 and TRBJ2-4, the complete variable domain is GAGVSQSPRYKVAKRGQDVALRCDPISGHVSLFWYQQALGQGPEFLTYFQNEAQLDKSGLPSDRFFAERPEGSVSTLKIQRTQQEDSAVYLCASTGDRAFTKNIQYFGAGTRLSVL.

This clonotype was seen many times. This CDR3 is CASSLERRLPRNSNSPLHF. The CDR3 DNA is TGTGCCAGCAGCTTGGAACGCCGACTCCCGCGCAATTCTAATTCACCCCTCCACTTT. The chain is built from TRBV7-2 and TRBJ1-6; D gene uncertain. CDR3 length: 19 residues. The germline V gene encodes CDR1 SGHTA and CDR2 FQGNSA. Trimming removed 3 bases at V and 6 bases at J, with 24 bases between. The entire variable domain, with the rest obtained from reference TRBV7-2 and TRBJ1-6, is as follows: GAGVSQSPSNKVTEKGKDVELRCDPISGHTALYWYRQSLGQGLEFLIYFQGNSAPDKSGLPSDRFSAERTGGSVSTLTIQRTQQEDSAVYLCASSLERRLPRNSNSPLHFGNGTRLTVT.

CDR3 amino acids: CASSTTNEKLFF. The DNA for the CDR3 is TGTGCCAGCAGTACAACTAATGAAAAACTGTTTTTT. The V and J genes are TRBV6-6 and TRBJ1-4, with unresolved D. The germline V and J ends were trimmed by 5 bases and 0 bases, with 1 base remaining between them. The germline V gene has CDR1 MNHNY and CDR2 SVGAGI (reference sequence). This CDR3 contains 12 residues.

This clonotype is judged medium-sized. The chain has TRBV27 and TRBJ2-7, with D tentatively TRBD1 or TRBD2 (7 bases each). Germline V gives CDR1 MNHEY, CDR2 SMNVEV (reference sequence). Trimming left V 4 bases short and J 7 bases short, with 23 bases between. The CDR3 extends over 16 amino acids. The CDR3 DNA follows: TGTGCCAGCAGTTCCCACGGGGAGGGGGCGCATGATGAGCAGTACTTC. Its protein is CASSSHGEGAHDEQYF.

This clonotype has a handful of counts. The J gene is TRBJ1-1, the V gene TRBV6-2 or TRBV6-3, with unresolved D. From germline, CDR1 is MNHEY and CDR2 SVGEGT. The CDR3 consists of 15 residues. Trimming took 2 bases from V and 2 from J, leaving 12 bases between them. For the CDR3, the DNA is TGTGCCAGCAGTTACGCCGCTCCTCCTAACACTGAAGCTTTCTTT. Its protein product is CASSYAAPPNTEAFF.

This sequence joins TRBV11-2 and TRBJ2-5; 8 bases map to TRBD2. Unmatched junction bases numbered 9, after V lost 4 bases and J lost 5 bases. This CDR3 is 15 amino acids long. Germline lookup yields CDR1 SGHAT and CDR2 FQNNGV. In DNA, the CDR3 is TGTGCCAGCAGCTCCTTTAGCGGGACTGGGGAGACCCAGTACTTC. It yields the protein CASSSFSGTGETQYF.

This clonotype was counted many times. The gene calls are TRBV29-1 and TRBJ1-1, with no clear D. CDR1 SQVTM and CDR2 ANQGSEA come from the germline V gene. The V end lost 7 bases, the J end lost 2 bases, and 11 bases lay between the germline ends. The CDR3 sequence is 12 residues long. CDR3 residues: CSASRGNTEAFF. DNA of the CDR3: TGCAGCGCTTCGAGAGGAAACACTGAAGCTTTCTTT.

Ten or more counts support this clonotype. CDR3 sequence reads: CASSLGQAAELFF. The CDR3 bases are TGTGCCAGCAGCTTAGGACAGGCTGCCGAGCTGTTTTTT. V gene TRBV7-8 combines with J gene TRBJ1-4; tentatively, D is TRBD1 (6 bases). V gave up 1 base and J gave up 14 bases, with 14 bases separating them. The CDR3 contains 13 residues. In germline, CDR1 is SGHVS, CDR2 FQNEAQ.

This clonotype was recorded at least ten times. The J gene is TRBJ2-7, the V gene TRBV12-5, with D perhaps TRBD1 (6 bases). Trimming removed 1 base at V and 4 bases at J, with 14 bases between. Germline V lookup: CDR1 LGHNT, CDR2 FRNRAP. The CDR3 covers 15 residues. The CDR3 DNA is TGTGCTAGTGGTTTGGGGGCAGGGGTGTTTTACGAGCAGTACTTC. Its translation: CASGLGAGVFYEQYF.

This clonotype was counted between two and nine times. CDR3 bases: TGTGCCAGCAGCCCGGGCAGGTCCTACGAGCAGTACTTC. Amino acid sequence: CASSPGRSYEQYF. The chain carries TRBV5-6 and TRBJ2-7, with D uncertain. CDR3 length: 13 amino acids. Germline assignment: CDR1 SGHDT and CDR2 YYEEEE. Trimming pared 4 bases from V and 1 base from J, leaving 9 bases between. The full variable domain, with the rest looked up from reference TRBV5-6 and TRBJ2-7, is DAGVTQSPTHLIKTRGQQVTLRCSPKSGHDTVSWYQQALGQGPQFIFQYYEEEERQRGNFPDRFSGHQFPNYSSELNVNALLLGDSALYLCASSPGRSYEQYFGPGTRLTVT.

This clonotype was detected ten times or more. This chain connects TRBV4-3 to TRBJ1-5, with D unresolved. The germline V gene encodes CDR1 LGHNA and CDR2 YSLEER. The CDR3 is 15 residues long. The V gene lost 4 bases and the J gene lost 2 bases, with 12 bases spanning the gap. The CDR3 bases are TGCGCCAGCAGCCTAACCCAAGGCCGCAATCAGCCCCAGCATTTT. Amino acid sequence: CASSLTQGRNQPQHF.

As concerns this clonotype: Sequence at one end of the junction differs from germline and may be a read error. The rearrangement links TRBV12-3 or TRBV12-4 to TRBJ1-2; D ambiguous. The CDR3 has 14 amino acids. CDR3 amino acids: CASSFPSRNCGYTF. The DNA for the CDR3 is TGTGCCAGCAGTTTTCCCTCGCGTAACTGTGGCTACACCTTC.

This clonotype was detected many times. The genes are TRBV24-1 and TRBJ1-5; maybe TRBD1 (5 bases). V lost 6 bases and J 4 bases, leaving 18 bases between the germline ends. Looked up from germline, CDR1 is KGHDR and CDR2 is SFDVKD. This CDR3 contains 16 residues. The CDR3 sequence: CATSPSGAGTNQPQHF. The DNA of the CDR3 is TGTGCCACCAGTCCTAGCGGGGCTGGAACGAATCAGCCCCAGCATTTT.

This clonotype was detected a few times. The chain combines TRBV15 with TRBJ2-3; the D gene could be TRBD1 or TRBD2 (5 bases each). CDR1 is LNHNV and CDR2 is YYDKDF in the germline V gene (reference sequence). This CDR3 has 14 amino acids. Trimming cost V 1 base and J 1 base, with 6 bases left between them. CDR3 residues: CATSRGDGTDTQYF. CDR3 nucleotides: TGTGCCACCAGCAGAGGGGACGGCACAGATACGCAGTATTTT.

V gene TRBV29-1 combines with J gene TRBJ1-4; 10 bases align to TRBD1. The V segment lost 4 bases and the J segment 7 bases; nucleotides outside the gene matches: 6. The length of the CDR3 is 14 residues. Germline assignment: CDR1 SQVTM and CDR2 ANQGSEA. CDR3 in amino acids: CSVVLGQGSEKLFF. CDR3 bases: TGCAGCGTTGTCTTGGGACAGGGGAGTGAAAAACTGTTTTTT. Variable domain in full (rest from reference TRBV29-1 and TRBJ1-4): SAVISQKPSRDICQRGTSLTIQCQVDSQVTMMFWYRQQPGQSLTLIATANQGSEATYESGFVIDKFPISRPNLTFSTLTVSNMSPEDSSIYLCSVVLGQGSEKLFFGSGTQLSVL.

The chain couples TRBV18 to TRBJ1-4; the D is unclear. The CDR3 has 16 residues. Germline CDR1 reads KGHSH; CDR2 reads LQKENI. The V and J ends lost 3 bases and 0 bases respectively, with 11 bases between them. The CDR3 loop reads CASSPQGLATNEKLFF. The CDR3 DNA reads TGTGCCAGCTCACCTCAAGGTCTTGCAACTAATGAAAAACTGTTTTTT. The whole variable domain, remainder taken from reference TRBV18 and TRBJ1-4, is NAGVMQNPRHLVRRRGQEARLRCSPMKGHSHVYWYRQLPEEGLKFMVYLQKENIIDESGMPKERFSAEFPKEGPSILRIQQVVRGDSAAYFCASSPQGLATNEKLFFGSGTQLSVL.

This clonotype was recorded many times. This chain links TRBV7-3 with TRBJ1-1, with a possible D match to TRBD1 (5 bases). The CDR3 extends over 14 amino acids. Trimming stripped 3 bases from V and 0 bases from J, with 8 bases between. CDR1 is SGHTA and CDR2 is FQGTGA in the germline V gene. The CDR3 nucleotides are TGTGCCAGCAGCTTGACAGTACTGAACACTGAAGCTTTCTTT. As protein: CASSLTVLNTEAFF. The full variable domain, in which reference TRBV7-3 and TRBJ1-1 provide the parts outside the CDR3, is GAGVSQTPSNKVTEKGKYVELRCDPISGHTALYWYRQSLGQGPEFLIYFQGTGAADDSGLPNDRFFAVRPEGSVSTLKIQRTERGDSAVYLCASSLTVLNTEAFFGQGTRLTVV.

In its sample, this clonotype was seen many times. The genes are TRBV28 and TRBJ2-3; a weak D match, TRBD1 (6 bases). The CDR3 sequence is 17 residues long. Trimming took 8 bases from V and 2 from J, leaving 23 bases between them. The V gene's germline CDR1 is MDHEN and CDR2 SYDVKM. The CDR3 protein is CASLTGLHARDTDTQYF. The CDR3, as DNA: TGTGCCAGCCTCACAGGGCTACACGCAAGGGACACAGATACGCAGTATTTT.

This clonotype was found a few times. This chain links TRBV12-3 or TRBV12-4 with TRBJ2-2, with 15 bases identical to TRBD2. The CDR3 consists of 16 residues. Trimming at V came to 6 bases and at J to 7 bases, leaving 6 bases not matched to a gene. CDR3 amino acids: CASSHGLAGGRGELFF. CDR3 DNA sequence: TGTGCCAGCAGCCACGGACTAGCGGGAGGGCGCGGGGAGCTGTTTTTT.

The genes are TRBV19 and TRBJ2-1; D possibly uses TRBD1 or TRBD2 (5 bases each). Germline V lookup: CDR1 LNHDA, CDR2 SQIVND (reference sequence). V lost 5 bases and J lost 2, with 7 bases in between. The CDR3 is 13 amino acids. CDR3: CASSVGPYNEQFF. In DNA form, the CDR3 reads TGTGCCAGTAGTGTGGGACCCTACAATGAGCAGTTCTTC. The whole variable domain, remainder taken from reference TRBV19 and TRBJ2-1, is DGGITQSPKYLFRKEGQNVTLSCEQNLNHDAMYWYRQDPGQGLRLIYYSQIVNDFQKGDIAEGYSVSREKKESFPLTVTSAQKNPTAFYLCASSVGPYNEQFFGPGTRLTVL.

V is TRBV5-1 and J is TRBJ2-6, with TRBD1 matching 8 bases. J was trimmed by 0 bases and V by 3 bases; bases with no gene match: 5. Germline-derived CDR1 and CDR2 are SGHRS and YFSETQ. The CDR3 is 17 amino acids. The CDR3 coding sequence is TGCGCCAGCAGCTCCCGACAGGGGAACTCTGGGGCCAACGTCCTGACTTTC. Amino acids: CASSSRQGNSGANVLTF.

This chain links TRBV4-2 with TRBJ1-2; D ambiguous. From germline, CDR1 is LGHNA and CDR2 YNFKEQ. The V gene lost 0 bases and the J gene lost 4 bases, with 12 bases spanning the gap. The CDR3 totals 15 residues. Here the CDR3 DNA reads TGTGCCAGCAGCCAAGACCACGGGGAGCGCTATGGCTACACCTTC. This translates into CASSQDHGERYGYTF.

This clonotype has more than one count but fewer than ten. This chain joins TRBV25-1 and TRBJ1-3; no clear D. Deletions cut 5 bases from V and 0 bases from J, with 11 bases between. The germline V gene encodes CDR1 MGHDK and CDR2 SYGVNS. CDR3 length: 15 amino acids. DNA for the CDR3: TGTGCCAGCAGTTACCTGACGGTCTCTGGAAACACCATATATTTT. The encoded protein is CASSYLTVSGNTIYF. Full variable domain (rest looked up from reference TRBV25-1 and TRBJ1-3): EADIYQTPRYLVIGTGKKITLECSQTMGHDKMYWYQQDPGMELHLIHYSYGVNSTEKGDLSSESTVSRIRTEHFPLTLESARPSHTSQYLCASSYLTVSGNTIYFGEGSWLTVV.

Only a few counts were recorded for this clonotype. The rearrangement links TRBV6-1 to TRBJ2-2; 8 nucleotides align to TRBD1. Germline assignment: CDR1 MNHNS and CDR2 SASEGT. This CDR3 spans 16 amino acids. The V gene end was trimmed by 6 bases and the J gene end by 4 bases; junction bases not matched to a gene: 10. CDR3 sequence reads: CASRALTGVGTGELFF. CDR3 DNA: TGTGCCAGCAGAGCCCTGACAGGGGTGGGCACCGGGGAGCTGTTTTTT.

The table lists this clonotype with many counts. This chain uses TRBV10-3 with TRBJ1-6; a weak D match, TRBD1 (5 bases). Between the trimmed V and J ends, which lost 3 bases and 5 bases, there was a span of 17 bases. CDR1 and CDR2 (germline): ENHRY, SYGVKD. The CDR3 is 17 amino acids. The CDR3 spells CAISERVRVTDNSPLHF. The CDR3 DNA reads TGTGCCATCAGTGAAAGGGTCAGGGTGACAGATAATTCACCCCTCCACTTT.

This clonotype occurred a few times. This chain links TRBV30 with TRBJ2-1, with 9 positions matching TRBD2. V shed 4 bases and J 5 bases; nucleotides not matched to a gene: 3. The CDR3 extends over 13 amino acids. Germline CDR1 reads GTSNPN; CDR2 reads SVGIG (reference sequence). The CDR3 DNA sequence: TGTGCCTGGATAGCGGGAGAAGACAATGAGCAGTTCTTC. This gives the protein CAWIAGEDNEQFF.